One T cell receptor beta chain is described in this entry. The PCR used 60 Vbeta and 13 Jbeta primers. Profiling relied on immunoSEQ multiplex PCR, and the TCRdb table lists in-frame clones only, not all of them. The sample shows approximately 160,000 clones, approximately 80% of them seen only once. This CDR3 has 14 amino acids. Trimming stripped 1 base from V and 2 bases from J, with 8 bases between. Germline CDR1 LGHNA, CDR2 YSLEER. This sample is part of a study of cytomegalovirus exposure and HLA in healthy donors. The origin of this receptor is a woman aged 45-65 years in good health and CMV-seropositive. The V gene is TRBV4-3, the J gene TRBJ1-2; maybe TRBD1 (5 bases). The sequencing input was PBMCs. CDR3 in DNA: TGCGCCAGCAGCCAAGGACAGAGGAACTATGGCTACACCTTC. Protein product: CASSQGQRNYGYTF.